This T cell receptor beta chain was found in a study of siplizumab effects on memory and regulatory T cells (dated by TCRdb to the late 2010s). As for the study more broadly: The effect of the anti-CD2 antibody siplizumab on alloreactive T-cell subsets was examined in allogeneic mixed lymphocyte reactions constructed from human PBMCs.

In three donor pairs, further sequencing was done on unstimulated CD8+ naive, CD4+ memory, CD8+ TEMRA, CD4+ naive and CD8+ effector memory subsets. TCRbeta CDR3 sequencing was performed on sorted unstimulated T cells and on proliferating T cells recovered from mixed lymphocyte reactions. Fresh whole blood from ten HLA-typed healthy donors was used as the source from which PBMCs were isolated. Overall study results and their limits: Unstimulated naive T cells appeared to be more diverse than memory T cells, and naive cells seemed to make a substantial contribution to the alloresponse. Sequences below about 10^-5 frequency were poorly captured, so only a minor fraction of alloreactive clones could be mapped to unstimulated subsets. Siplizumab significantly reduced the cumulative frequency of alloreactive sequences traceable to unstimulated CD4+ memory T cells. Among mappable alloreactive CD4+ clones, an average Treg-derived fraction of about 70% was observed with siplizumab, compared with roughly 27% in control reactions. About 80-96% of proliferating CD4+ or CD8+ clones could not be given a naive or memory phenotype. Whether proliferating Tregs from siplizumab cultures were suppressive was not functionally confirmed.

The receptor library was made with the immunoSEQ multiplex PCR assay. Each sample had 9 x 10^4 or so TCR templates assayed by the deep sequencing platform. Genomic DNA extracted from sorted T cells was the material used for TCRbeta CDR3 sequencing. The original pipeline was this. Clonal analysis of TCRbeta CDR3 data was done in the R programming language. Alloreactive CD4+ and CD8+ clones were identified by comparing unstimulated samples to CFSE-low samples taken after the reaction. Regulatory or non-regulatory origin of alloreactive CD4+ clones was assigned by matching sequences to the sorted unstimulated Treg and non-Treg repertoires. TCRdb obtained this table from immuneACCESS and retained in-frame rearrangements with V and J assigned. These tables miss some clones; where compared with another copy, unresolved V genes account for less than half of the shortfall, and the remainder is unexplained. That table supplies the V and J calls and clone size; D and trimming were determined from the DNA. The sample yields approximately 60,000 clones; 90% to 97% were counted once. More than 0.075% of the sample is in the top ten clones.

Concerning this clone: Its cognate antigen has yet to be identified. It has no much larger one-base neighbor in the sample; base qualities were not kept.

The CDR3 spans 13 residues, from the cysteine through the phenylalanine. Only the CDR3 portion is preserved as DNA: 39 bases, with reading frame beginning at the first base. The germline V gene gives CDR1 as SNHLY and CDR2 as FYNNEI. Between the V and J ends, shortened by 6 bases and 1 base respectively, the junction contains 8 bases. The chain was built from TRBV2 and TRBJ2-3; TRBD2 is possibly the D segment (6 matching bases). The sequencing sample was made of naive CD8+ T cells sorted from blood. The cell subset or site label, read with the paper, signifies: unstimulated naive T cells. This receptor was taken from a human donor in good health. The CDR3 here reads CASSPGGTDTQYF. In nucleotide form, the sequence is TGTGCCAGCAGCCCGGGGGGCACAGATACGCAGTATTTT.